The 21 T cell receptor beta chains listed next were all sequenced from one sample in a study of blood T cell repertoires in COVID-19. This table comes from immunoSEQ multiplex PCR, and its TCRdb copy is limited to in-frame clones, with some not included. Altogether tens of thousands of clones are present, more than 60% being singletons, with the ten largest covering about half. The sequenced sample consisted of peripheral blood. These receptors were collected from a human donor in a cohort sampled during active COVID-19.

V is TRBV7-8 and J is TRBJ2-1; TRBD1 is a possible D gene (5 bases). Trimming stripped 1 base from V and 6 bases from J, with 7 bases between. Germline V gene lookup returns CDR1 SGHVS and CDR2 FQNEAQ. The CDR3 covers 13 residues. CDR3 loop: CASSLEGSNEQFF. The CDR3 DNA reads as TGTGCCAGCAGCTTAGAGGGGTCCAATGAGCAGTTCTTC.

J is TRBJ2-1 and V is TRBV3-1 (or the pseudogene TRBV3-2); D is undetermined. Germline loops: CDR1 LGHDT, CDR2 YNNKEL (reference sequence). V lost 5 bases, J lost 0 bases, and 11 bases lay in between. The CDR3 extends over 15 amino acids. The CDR3 nucleotides read TGTGCCAGCAGCGCCGCGAGGAACTCCTACAATGAGCAGTTCTTC. Its protein product is CASSAARNSYNEQFF.

The CDR3 DNA sequence: TGTGCCAGAAGCCTTCCATCAACCGGGACAGCATACGAGCAGTACTTC. Translating gives CARSLPSTGTAYEQYF. The rearrangement links TRBV5-3 to TRBJ2-7; 7 bases map to TRBD1. TRBV5-3 is recorded as an ORF, its role being uncertain. The CDR3 spans 16 residues. Trimming at V came to 4 bases and at J to 4 bases, leaving 14 bases not matched to a gene.

V and J are TRBV5-4 and TRBJ1-1, with D maybe TRBD1 (6 bases). The germline gives CDR1 SGHNT, CDR2 YYREEE (reference sequence). This CDR3 is built from 13 residues. The V and J ends lost 0 bases and 7 bases respectively, with 10 bases between them. The CDR3 sequence: CASSLDRDVEAFF. The CDR3 DNA follows: TGTGCCAGCAGCTTGGACAGGGATGTTGAAGCTTTCTTT.

The rearrangement links TRBV28 to TRBJ1-1; a weak D match, TRBD1 (5 bases). This CDR3 has 14 residues. CDR1 is MDHEN and CDR2 is SYDVKM in the germline V gene. V dropped 3 bases and J dropped 7 bases, with 15 bases sitting between them. The CDR3 is CASSLSGPRDEAFF. Here the CDR3 DNA reads TGTGCCAGCAGTTTGTCGGGGCCGCGGGATGAAGCTTTCTTT.

This chain links TRBV19 with TRBJ2-7; TRBD2 agrees at 8 bases. Trimming cost V 5 bases and J 2 bases; bases outside gene matches: 2. There are 13 residues in the CDR3. Germline CDR1 and CDR2: LNHDA and SQIVND (reference sequence). Written as DNA, the CDR3 is TGTGCCAGTAGTTTTAGCGGGGCCTACGAGCAGTACTTC. The encoded protein is CASSFSGAYEQYF.

The rearrangement uses TRBV12-2 and TRBJ2-3; the table's D call, TRBD2, was not checked against the DNA. TRBV12-2 is classified as a pseudogene. The CDR3 is made up of 15 amino acids. In nucleotides, the CDR3 is TGTGCAAGTCGCCCAGGAGGCGGCACCCCAGATACGCAGTATTTT. Its translation: CASRPGGGTPDTQYF.

The chain is built from TRBV13 and TRBJ2-5, with TRBD1 matching over 7 bases. CDR1 is PRHDT, CDR2 FYEKMQ, per germline (reference sequence). V was clipped by 1 base and J by 4 bases; unmatched bases: 0. The CDR3 runs 13 residues. DNA of the CDR3: TGTGCCAGCAGCTTAGCAGGGGGAGAGACCCAGTACTTC. Its translation: CASSLAGGETQYF.

The genes are TRBV6-2 or TRBV6-3 and TRBJ2-7, with 9 bases that match TRBD1. Germline V lookup: CDR1 MNHEY, CDR2 SVGEGT. Unmatched junction bases numbered 9, after V lost 6 bases and J lost 3 bases. The CDR3 is 15 amino acids. CDR3 region: CASSPAGTGFYEQYF. CDR3 bases: TGTGCCAGCAGCCCAGCAGGGACAGGGTTCTACGAGCAGTACTTC.

The chain recombines TRBV4-1 with TRBJ2-5; no definite D call. The CDR3 is 12 residues long. V shed 3 bases and J shed 4 bases, with 6 bases lying between them. CDR1 and CDR2 (germline): MGHRA, YSYEKL. CDR3: CASSQRGETQYF. The CDR3 nucleotides are TGCGCCAGCAGCCAGAGAGGAGAGACCCAGTACTTC.

This clone has only one observation. The V call is TRBV20-1, the J call TRBJ2-7; D possibly corresponds to TRBD1 (5 bases). V shed 3 bases and J shed 4 bases, with 13 bases lying between them. CDR3 length equals 13 residues. Germline CDR1 reads DFQATT; CDR2 reads SNEGSKA (reference sequence). The CDR3 reads CSASMGKGYEQYF. As DNA, the CDR3 is TGCAGTGCTAGTATGGGGAAGGGGTACGAGCAGTACTTC.

The chain couples TRBV6-5 to TRBJ1-2; D is unresolved. Germline CDR1 reads MNHEY; CDR2 reads SVGAGI. The CDR3 extends over 12 amino acids. V was pared by 0 bases and J by 6 bases, with 5 bases between. The CDR3 DNA follows: TGTGCCAGCAGTTACTCCACGGATGGCTACACCTTC. Protein product: CASSYSTDGYTF.

This clone was counted a few times. J is TRBJ2-1 and V is TRBV7-2, with 7 nucleotides matching TRBD2. V was pared by 5 bases and J by 6 bases, with 13 bases of the junction left unmatched. The CDR3 spans 16 residues. CDR1 and CDR2 from the germline V gene are SGHTA and FQGNSA. In DNA form, the CDR3 reads TGTGCCAGCAGCCCCGTTTCGACTAGCTCGGGCAATGAGCAGTTCTTC. This translates into CASSPVSTSSGNEQFF.

The sample holds many counts of this clone. This chain connects TRBV7-8 to TRBJ1-5; D may be TRBD1 (6 bases). CDR1 and CDR2 from the germline V gene are SGHVS and FQNEAQ. CDR3 length equals 13 residues. With 5 bases removed from V and 6 bases from J, the gap between germline ends came to 11 bases. The CDR3 nucleotides are TGTGCCAGCAGCCGAACAGGGACTCAGCCCCAGCATTTT. As protein: CASSRTGTQPQHF.

This chain links TRBV27 with TRBJ2-7, with D perhaps TRBD1 (6 bases). This CDR3 is built from 15 residues. Per the germline V gene, CDR1 is MNHEY and CDR2 is SMNVEV (reference sequence). With 6 bases removed from V and 2 bases from J, the gap between germline ends came to 17 bases. CDR3 bases: TGTGCCAGCAGCCCGGGACATGGGCAAACCTACGAGCAGTACTTC. It encodes CASSPGHGQTYEQYF.

This rearrangement joins TRBV3-1 (or the pseudogene TRBV3-2) to TRBJ2-7, with D tentatively TRBD2 (6 bases). This CDR3 is built from 13 residues. The V gene lost 5 bases and the J gene lost 5 bases, with 13 bases spanning the gap. The V gene's germline CDR1 is LGHDT and CDR2 YNNKEL (reference sequence). Here the CDR3 reads CASSIWGVHEQYF. The CDR3 region has the DNA TGTGCCAGCAGCATATGGGGGGTCCACGAGCAGTACTTC.

Many counts were recorded for this clone. V is TRBV29-1 and J is TRBJ2-7, with D possibly being TRBD2 (6 bases). Germline loops: CDR1 SQVTM, CDR2 ANQGSEA. Trimming stripped 5 bases from V and 2 bases from J, with 16 bases between. The CDR3 sequence is 14 residues long. CDR3 in DNA: TGCAGCGTTTTACTTAGCGGAGATGCCTACGAGCAGTACTTC. Residues: CSVLLSGDAYEQYF.

The rearrangement links TRBV21-1 to TRBJ2-6; TRBD1, the table's D call, was not compared with the DNA. TRBV21-1 is recorded as a pseudogene. The CDR3 is made up of 18 amino acids. DNA of the CDR3: TGTGCCAGCAGCAATACAGGTAAGTTACTCTCTGGGGCCAACGTCCTGACTTTC. Amino acids: CASSNTGKLLSGANVLTF.

V usage is TRBV6-5 and J usage is TRBJ1-5, with 7 positions matching TRBD1. V trimming: 5 bases; J trimming: 6 bases; junction bases outside the gene matches: 7. From germline, CDR1 is MNHEY and CDR2 SVGAGI. CDR3 length: 14 residues. CDR3 nucleotides: TGTGCCAGCAGTCAAAAGGGGGCTGTTCAGCCCCAGCATTTT. Translation gives CASSQKGAVQPQHF.

In DNA, the CDR3 is TGTGCCAGTACGCGTAGGACAGGGGGTATCAATGAGCAGTTCTTC. This codes for CASTRRTGGINEQFF. V gene TRBV19 combines with J gene TRBJ2-1; 10 positions match TRBD1. CDR1 is LNHDA, CDR2 SQIVND, per germline (reference sequence). The CDR3 contains 15 residues. V lost 7 bases to trimming and J lost 6 bases; unmatched junction nucleotides: 9.

CDR3 sequence: CASSLERREDNEQFF. The CDR3 coding sequence is TGCGCCAGCAGCTTGGAAAGGCGGGAGGACAATGAGCAGTTCTTC. This chain connects TRBV5-1 to TRBJ2-1; 8 nucleotides match TRBD2. The ends lost 0 bases at V and 5 bases at J; junction bases unmatched: 4. Germline assignment: CDR1 SGHRS and CDR2 YFSETQ. This CDR3 region has 15 residues.